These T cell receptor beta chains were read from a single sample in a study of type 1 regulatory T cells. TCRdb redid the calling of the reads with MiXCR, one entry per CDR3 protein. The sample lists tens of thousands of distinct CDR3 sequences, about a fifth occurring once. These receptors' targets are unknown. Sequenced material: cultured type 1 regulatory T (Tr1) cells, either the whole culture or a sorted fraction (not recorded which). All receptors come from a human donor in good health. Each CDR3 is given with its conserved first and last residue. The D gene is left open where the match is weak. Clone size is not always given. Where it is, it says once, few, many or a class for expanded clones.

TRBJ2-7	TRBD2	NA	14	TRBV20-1	CSARPMSGSYEQYF	TGCAGTGCTAGGCCCATGAGCGGGAGCTACGAGCAGTACTTC
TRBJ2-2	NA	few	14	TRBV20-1	CSATPGFNTGELFF	TGCAGTGCGACACCGGGATTTAACACCGGGGAGCTGTTTTTT
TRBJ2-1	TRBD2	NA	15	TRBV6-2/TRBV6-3	CASSYSRGYYNEQFF	TGTGCCAGCAGTTACTCGCGGGGGTACTACAATGAGCAGTTCTTC
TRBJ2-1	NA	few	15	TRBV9	CASSAGRGSYNEQFF	TGTGCCAGCAGCGCGGGTCGAGGGTCCTACAATGAGCAGTTCTTC
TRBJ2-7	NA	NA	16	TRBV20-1	CSARDLSGTHIREQYF	TGCAGTGCTAGAGATCTCAGCGGTACGCATATCAGGGAGCAGTACTTC
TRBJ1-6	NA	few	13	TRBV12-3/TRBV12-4	CASRTGTNSPLHF	TGTGCCAGCAGAACAGGAACTAATTCACCCCTCCACTTT
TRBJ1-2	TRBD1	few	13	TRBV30	CAWSVSDRAGYTF	TGTGCCTGGAGTGTCAGTGACAGGGCTGGCTACACCTTC
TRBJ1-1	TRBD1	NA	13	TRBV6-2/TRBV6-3	CASSRTGWSEAFF	TGTGCCAGCAGTAGGACAGGCTGGTCTGAAGCTTTCTTT
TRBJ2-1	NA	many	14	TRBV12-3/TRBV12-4	CASSLVGAYNEQFF	TGTGCCAGCAGTTTAGTAGGGGCCTACAATGAGCAGTTCTTC
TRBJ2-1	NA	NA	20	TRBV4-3	CASSQDLGQGRLAELNEQFF	TGCGCCAGCAGCCAAGATCTCGGGCAGGGGCGGCTAGCGGAGTTAAATGAGCAGTTCTTC
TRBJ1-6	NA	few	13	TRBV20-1	CSVESSYNSPLHF	TGCAGTGTGGAGAGCTCCTATAATTCACCCCTCCACTTT
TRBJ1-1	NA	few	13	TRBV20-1	CSARSPMNTEAFF	TGCAGTGCTAGATCCCCGATGAACACTGAAGCTTTCTTT
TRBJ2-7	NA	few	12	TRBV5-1	CASSINYDEQYF	TGCGCCAGCAGCATAAACTACGACGAGCAGTACTTC
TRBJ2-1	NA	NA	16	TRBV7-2	CASSFRRGRINNEQFF	TGTGCCAGCAGCTTCCGGAGGGGGCGGATTAACAATGAGCAGTTCTTC
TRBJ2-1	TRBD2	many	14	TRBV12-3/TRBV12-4	CASSLLAERNEQFF	TGTGCCAGCAGTTTACTAGCGGAACGGAATGAGCAGTTCTTC
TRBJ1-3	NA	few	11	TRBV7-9	CASRRGDTIYF	TGTGCCAGCAGGAGAGGGGACACCATATATTTT
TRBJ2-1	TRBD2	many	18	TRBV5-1	CASSLEGAGGPIRNEQFF	TGCGCCAGCAGCTTGGAAGGCGCGGGAGGGCCTATAAGGAATGAGCAGTTCTTC
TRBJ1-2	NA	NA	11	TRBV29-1	CSFSGFYGYTF	TGCAGCTTCTCGGGGTTTTATGGCTACACCTTC
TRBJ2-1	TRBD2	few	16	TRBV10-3	CAISEPSGRRYNEQFF	TGTGCCATCAGTGAACCTAGCGGGAGACGGTACAATGAGCAGTTCTTC
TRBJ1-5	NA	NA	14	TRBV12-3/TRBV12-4	CASSRTASNQPQHF	TGTGCCAGCAGTAGGACAGCCAGCAATCAGCCCCAGCATTTT
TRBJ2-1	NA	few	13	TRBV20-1	CSATDPYTNEQFF	TGCAGTGCTACGGATCCGTATACAAATGAGCAGTTCTTC
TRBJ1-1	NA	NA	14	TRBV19	CASSITALDTEAFF	TGTGCCAGTAGTATTACGGCTTTGGACACTGAAGCTTTCTTT
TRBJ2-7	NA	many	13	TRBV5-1	CASSLDGATEQYF	TGCGCCAGCAGCTTGGATGGGGCAACCGAGCAGTACTTC
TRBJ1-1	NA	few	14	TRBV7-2	CASSPDGMNTEAFF	TGTGCCAGCAGCCCCGACGGGATGAACACTGAAGCTTTCTTT
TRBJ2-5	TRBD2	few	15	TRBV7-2	CASSTVSGSRETQYF	TGTGCCAGCAGCACCGTTAGCGGGAGCCGAGAGACCCAGTACTTC
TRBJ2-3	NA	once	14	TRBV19	CASTRGVNTDTQYF	TGTGCCAGTACTAGAGGGGTCAACACAGATACGCAGTATTTT
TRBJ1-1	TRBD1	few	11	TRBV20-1	CSARQGFEAFF	TGCAGTGCAAGACAGGGGTTCGAAGCTTTCTTT
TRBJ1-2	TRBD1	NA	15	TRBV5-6	CASSLVAGGNGGYTF	TGTGCCAGCAGCTTGGTCGCAGGGGGAAACGGTGGCTACACCTTC
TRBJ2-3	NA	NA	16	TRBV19	CASSKFGRTSTDTQYF	TGTGCCAGTAGTAAGTTCGGGCGGACCTCCACAGATACGCAGTATTTT
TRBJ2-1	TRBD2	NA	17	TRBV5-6	CASSPEASGIRLNEQFF	TGTGCCAGCAGCCCGGAGGCTAGCGGGATTCGTCTTAATGAGCAGTTCTTC
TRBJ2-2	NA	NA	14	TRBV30	CANKRLVNTGELFF	TGTGCCAACAAGAGACTAGTTAACACCGGGGAGCTGTTTTTT
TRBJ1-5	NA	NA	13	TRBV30	CAWQEGSNQPQHF	TGTGCCTGGCAAGAAGGGAGCAATCAGCCCCAGCATTTT
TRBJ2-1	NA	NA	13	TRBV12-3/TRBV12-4	CASSRRGRDEQFF	TGTGCCAGCAGCCGCCGGGGTCGGGATGAGCAGTTCTTC
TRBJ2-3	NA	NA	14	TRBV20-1	CSARSGDGTDTQYF	TGCAGTGCTAGATCGGGAGACGGCACAGATACGCAGTATTTT
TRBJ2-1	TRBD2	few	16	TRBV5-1	CASSPGLAVGYNEQFF	TGCGCCAGCAGCCCGGGACTAGCGGTTGGCTACAATGAGCAGTTCTTC
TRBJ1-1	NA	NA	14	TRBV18	CASSPERGVTEAFF	TGTGCCAGCTCACCGGAGAGAGGGGTCACTGAAGCTTTCTTT
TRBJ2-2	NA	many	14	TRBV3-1	CASSQVRIAGELFF	TGTGCCAGCAGCCAAGTTCGTATCGCCGGGGAGCTGTTTTTT
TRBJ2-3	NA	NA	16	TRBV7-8	CASTLFGDAGTDTQYF	TGTGCCAGCACCCTTTTCGGAGACGCTGGCACAGATACGCAGTATTTT
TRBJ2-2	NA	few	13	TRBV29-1	CSAQGQNTGELFF	TGCAGCGCCCAAGGGCAGAACACCGGGGAGCTGTTTTTT
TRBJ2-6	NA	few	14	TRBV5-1	CASSLQSGANVLTF	TGCGCCAGCAGCTTGCAGTCGGGGGCCAACGTCCTGACTTTC
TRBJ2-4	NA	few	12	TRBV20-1	CSAPTVGDIQYF	TGCAGTGCTCCTACAGTAGGGGACATTCAGTACTTC
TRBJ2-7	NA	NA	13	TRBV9	CASSPALYYEQYF	TGTGCCAGCAGCCCCGCTCTCTACTACGAGCAGTACTTC
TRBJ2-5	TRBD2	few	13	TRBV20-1	CSVPGLAEETQYF	TGCAGTGTCCCGGGACTAGCGGAAGAGACCCAGTACTTC
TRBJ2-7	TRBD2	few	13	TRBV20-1	CSAPTSGGYEQYF	TGCAGTGCTCCCACTAGCGGGGGTTACGAGCAGTACTTC
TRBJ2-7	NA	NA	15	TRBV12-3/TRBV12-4	CASSLGRGESYEQYF	TGTGCCAGCAGTTTAGGCAGGGGAGAATCCTACGAGCAGTACTTC
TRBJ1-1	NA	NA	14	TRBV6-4	CASSAQGGTTEAFF	TGTGCCAGCAGTGCACAGGGTGGAACCACTGAAGCTTTCTTT
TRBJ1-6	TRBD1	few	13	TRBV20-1	CSAITGDNSPLHF	TGCAGTGCCATAACAGGGGATAATTCACCCCTCCACTTT
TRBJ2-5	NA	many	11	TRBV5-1	CASSYQETQYF	TGCGCCAGCAGCTACCAAGAGACCCAGTACTTC
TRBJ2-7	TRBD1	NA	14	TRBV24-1	CATSEAGTAYEQYF	TGTGCCACCAGTGAAGCCGGGACAGCCTACGAGCAGTACTTC
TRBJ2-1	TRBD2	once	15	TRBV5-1	CASSRASGQMGEQFF	TGCGCCAGCAGCCGGGCTAGCGGGCAAATGGGTGAGCAGTTCTTC
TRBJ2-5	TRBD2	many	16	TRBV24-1	CATSAPHRGGQETQYF	TGTGCCACCAGTGCTCCCCATCGGGGGGGCCAAGAGACCCAGTACTTC
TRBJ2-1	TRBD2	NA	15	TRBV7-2	CASSDGLVVPHEQFF	TGTGCCAGCAGCGATGGACTAGTTGTGCCCCATGAGCAGTTCTTC
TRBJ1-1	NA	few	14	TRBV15	CATSRDARITEAFF	TGTGCCACCAGCAGAGATGCAAGGATCACTGAAGCTTTCTTT
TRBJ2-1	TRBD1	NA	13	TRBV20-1	CSADTTGDGEQFF	TGCAGTGCTGACACTACAGGGGACGGGGAGCAGTTCTTC
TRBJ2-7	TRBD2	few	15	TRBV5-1	CASSSGTSGRNEQYF	TGCGCCAGCAGCTCCGGGACTAGCGGGAGGAACGAGCAGTACTTC
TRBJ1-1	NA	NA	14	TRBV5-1	CASSLGDLNTEAFF	TGCGCCAGCAGCTTGGGGGACCTGAACACTGAAGCTTTCTTT